This entry features one TCR beta chain sequence. These data come from a study of cytotoxic CD8 clonotypes in ibrutinib-treated CLL. Study overall: Patients: roughly ten relapsed/refractory, fewer than 16 treatment-naive, fewer than 18 IGHV unmutated. Results showed roughly 25 partial and 2 complete responses; following median roughly 66 months, around 14 remained remitted, approximately twelve advanced.

Sequencing was performed with immunoSEQ multiplex PCR; in TCRdb, only in-frame clones are kept and a portion is missing. Here the sample spans about 72,000 clones, about 84% being singletons. Sequences were derived from PBMCs, sampled at disease progression, from a patient treated with ibrutinib. The TCR sequence derives from a human donor with chronic lymphocytic leukemia.

This chain's CDR3 is CASSPNRVVTGELFF. Written as DNA, the CDR3 is TGTGCCAGCTCACCAAACAGGGTTGTAACCGGGGAGCTGTTTTTT. The gene calls are TRBV18 and TRBJ2-2; tentative D call: TRBD1 (6 bases). The CDR3 consists of 15 residues. CDR1 is KGHSH and CDR2 is LQKENI in the germline V gene. V lost 2 bases, J lost 5 bases, and 12 bases lay in between.